The clone carrying this TCR beta chain was seen a few times. What it recognizes is unknown. The sample originates from a study of T cell repertoires in cytomegalovirus infection. For the study at large: Matching HLA type and CMV infection were both indicated by public TCR beta signatures. Study conclusions and caveats: Ex vivo responses were dominated by HLA-C-restricted CMV-specific TCR beta clonotypes. Accumulated public TCR beta family frequency recognized individuals carrying CMV together with the relevant HLA.

This CDR3 region has 14 residues. J lost 5 bases, V lost 6 bases, and 5 bases had no gene match. The germline V gene has CDR1 SGHVS and CDR2 FNYEAQ. TCRdb processed the reads anew with MiXCR; each CDR3 protein has one entry. The sample lists 630,000 or so distinct CDR3 sequences, 20% to 30% occurring once. The genes are TRBV7-6 and TRBJ2-1; TRBD2 matches 9 bases. Sequencing input: CD8+ T cells from PBMCs. The clonotype was recovered from a human donor in good health (CMV status not recorded). Some clones in this sample may be carry-over from other donors' samples. CDR3 in DNA: TGTGCCAGCAGTGGCGCGGGGGGGGACAATGAGCAGTTCTTC. This gives the protein CASSGAGGDNEQFF. The full variable domain, rest sourced from reference TRBV7-6 and TRBJ2-1, is GAGVSQSPRYKVTKRGQDVALRCDPISGHVSLYWYRQALGQGPEFLTYFNYEAQQDKSGLPNDRFSAERPEGSISTLTIQRTEQRDSAMYRCASSGAGGDNEQFFGPGTRLTVL.